This paragraph covers one T cell receptor beta chain sequence. Its target is not known. The data originate from a study of shared clonotypes between healthy human individuals. Splitting the CD4+ cells yielded a CD45RA+ naive subset and a CD45RA-negative memory subset. Germline values: CDR1 LNHNV, CDR2 YYDKDF (reference sequence). J lost 2 bases, V lost 0 bases, and 8 bases had no gene match. The CDR3 length is 19 residues. General study findings and limits: In contrast to clonotypes shared by all four donors, non-shared clonotypes had lower generation probabilities.

Here immunoSEQ multiplex PCR was the method, and the copy in TCRdb shows in-frame clones only, minus some. The top ten clones hold roughly 0.45% of a sample with about 1.5 million clones, about 98% of them seen once. The sequencing input was naive CD4+ T cells sorted from blood. Subset in this sample: CD45RA+ positively selected. This clonotype was sampled from a young man in good health. This rearrangement joins TRBV15 to TRBJ2-7; 15 nucleotides line up with TRBD2. The CDR3 spells CATSRDLGLAGGTAYEQYF. Here the CDR3 DNA reads TGTGCCACCAGCAGAGATTTGGGACTAGCGGGAGGAACCGCCTACGAGCAGTACTTC.